This T cell receptor beta chain was recorded in a study of T cell responses to AZD1222 COVID-19 vaccine. Study results and limitations: Donors skewed white British and female; clonal diversity was possibly underestimated. Targets within unmutated variant regions were reportedly found for nearly half of spike-specific TCRs.

This table comes from immunoSEQ multiplex PCR, and its TCRdb copy is limited to in-frame clones, with some not included. Of tens of thousands of clones in the sample, around 85% were seen once. V was shortened by 2 bases and J by 0 bases, with 13 bases between the two germline ends. This CDR3 spans 16 amino acids. Germline CDR1 KGHSH, CDR2 LQKENI. Notes on this clone: Its matching antigen is unknown.

The genes are TRBV18 and TRBJ1-1, with D unresolved. The input for sequencing was peripheral blood, taken on day 0 of MenACWY control vaccination. This receptor was taken from an adult in good health. As DNA, the CDR3 is TGTGCCAGCTCACCAGGAGCGGGCAGCTTGAACACTGAAGCTTTCTTT. Translation gives CASSPGAGSLNTEAFF.